This T cell receptor beta chain was recorded in a study of CD8+ T cells in alopecia areata listed by TCRdb under 2018. Study-level background: The treated patients took part in an open-label pilot trial in which moderate-to-severe alopecia areata was treated with oral tofacitinib at 5 to 10 mg twice daily. Patients received tofacitinib for 6 to 18 months and were then followed off drug for 6 months to check for delayed response and recurrence. The SALT score, which quantifies the percentage of affected scalp surface area, was used to measure disease severity in treated patients. The study used high-throughput TCRbeta sequencing to examine T cell clonal expansion in alopecia areata, in both the C3H/HeJ mouse model and human patients. Scalp tissue and sorted CD4+ and CD8+ peripheral blood T cells from patchy and totalis/universalis alopecia areata patients and from healthy controls were covered by human TCRbeta sequencing. Biopsies were taken from tofacitinib-treated patients at baseline and again at 4 and 24 weeks into treatment, and several of those patients also had a later scalp biopsy. Scalp clonality was compared among normal scalp (n=4), patchy alopecia areata scalp (n=8), and alopecia totalis/universalis scalp (n=8). RNA was obtained with the PAXgene miRNA kit for fixed scalp, the miRNeasy kit for PBMCs, and the RNeasy kit for mouse skin. Amplification of TCRbeta CDR3 regions was done by immunoSEQ multiplex PCR using 35 Vbeta forward primers and 13 Jbeta reverse primers.

The method was the immunoSEQ multiplex PCR assay. To provide template for TCR sequencing, every sample had RNA extracted and reverse transcribed into cDNA. SuperScript III was used to make first-strand cDNA, primed with a 2:1 mix of oligo-dT and random hexamers. A synthetic immune receptor repertoire was used to assess amplification bias, and residual bias was removed computationally. Per the original workflow: Raw reads were preprocessed to remove errors, and CDR3 was defined according to IMGT conventions as the region from the conserved cysteine to phenylalanine. Clonality was computed as 1 minus the Shannon entropy, with the entropy normalized by log2 of the number of productive unique TCRs. Whether each scalp clone was CD4 or CD8 was inferred by checking scalp TCRbeta sequences against the CD4 and CD8 repertoires from sorted blood. TCRdb holds this immuneACCESS table with in-frame rearrangements only. Some clones are missing; in checked studies, unresolved V genes explain under half, and the rest has no known cause. D and trimming come from the DNA, and the V and J calls and clone size come from that table. For this sample the table gives some 100,000 clones, of which approximately 59% were detected only once. The ten biggest clones cover around 30% of the sample.

Points on this clone: Which antigen it targets is not known. One base away there is no much larger clone; base qualities are not given.

Sample time point, as interpreted from the label and publication: about 4 weeks on oral tofacitinib. What this sample's treatment or condition label stands for: oral pan-JAK inhibitor, 5-10 mg twice daily. Lesional scalp punch biopsies and peripheral blood were collected from alopecia areata patients. PBMCs were isolated by density centrifugation and stained for CD3, CD4 and CD8, after which CD4+ and CD8+ T cells were sorted on a FACSAria. Relative to germline, V is 6 bases shorter and J is 10 bases shorter, with 13 bases between their ends. Its CDR3 holds 12 amino acids, cysteine through phenylalanine. Only CDR3 DNA is held: 36 bases, read in frame from base 1. The germline V gene provides CDR1 SQVTM and CDR2 ANQGSEA. Study-wide conclusions, independent of this receptor: Higher clonality and more expanded CD8+ clones were observed in lesional scalp than in normal scalp, particularly in alopecia totalis/universalis, a finding suggestive of antigenic drive. During tofacitinib treatment, many expanded lesional clones remained in scalp and blood, and this persistence may partly explain relapse after treatment is stopped. With tofacitinib, both scalp clonality and the number of expanded CD8+ clones among the top 100 scalp clones went down significantly. Unlike mouse skin, where gammadelta T cells dominate, normal human skin contains resident alphabeta T cells that get sequenced too, which complicates analysis of the scalp TCR repertoire. Compared with mice, TCR sequences shared between patients were less clear, possibly partly because of HLA diversity across the patient population. Because the treated cohort was small and included a single nonresponder, larger studies are needed to assess links between baseline CD8+ expansion and response.

This TCR came from a human donor with alopecia areata. Sequences were derived from CD8+ T cells sorted from blood, sampled at week 4, from a patient treated with tofacitinib. The rearranged chain carries TRBV29-1 and TRBJ1-6; the D region possibly corresponds to TRBD1 (5 bases align). Here the CDR3 is given as CSVGGSGSPLHF. The DNA reads as follows: TGCAGCGTGGGGGGGTCGGGCTCACCCCTCCACTTT.